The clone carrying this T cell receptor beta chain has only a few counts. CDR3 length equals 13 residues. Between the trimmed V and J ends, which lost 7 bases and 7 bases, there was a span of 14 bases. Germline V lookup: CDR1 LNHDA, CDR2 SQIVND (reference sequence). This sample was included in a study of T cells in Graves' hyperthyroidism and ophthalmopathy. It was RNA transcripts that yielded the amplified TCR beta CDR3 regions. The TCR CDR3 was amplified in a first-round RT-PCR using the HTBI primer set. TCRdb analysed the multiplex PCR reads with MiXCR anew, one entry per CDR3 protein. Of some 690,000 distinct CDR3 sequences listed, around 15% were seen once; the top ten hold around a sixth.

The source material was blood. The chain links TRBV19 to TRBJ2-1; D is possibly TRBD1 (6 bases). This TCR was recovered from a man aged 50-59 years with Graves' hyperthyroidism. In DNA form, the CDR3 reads TGTGCCAGTAACACAGGGATGCCGAATGAGCAGTTCTTC. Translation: CASNTGMPNEQFF.